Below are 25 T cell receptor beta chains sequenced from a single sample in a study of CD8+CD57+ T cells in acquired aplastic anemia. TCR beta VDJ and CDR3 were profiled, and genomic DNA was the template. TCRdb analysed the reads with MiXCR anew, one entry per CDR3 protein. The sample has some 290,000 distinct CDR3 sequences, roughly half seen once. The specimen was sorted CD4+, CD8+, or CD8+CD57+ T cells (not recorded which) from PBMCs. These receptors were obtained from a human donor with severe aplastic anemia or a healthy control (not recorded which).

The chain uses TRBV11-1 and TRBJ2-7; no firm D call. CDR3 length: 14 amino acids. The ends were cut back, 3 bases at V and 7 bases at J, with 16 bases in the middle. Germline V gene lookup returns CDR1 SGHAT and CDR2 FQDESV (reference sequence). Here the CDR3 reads CASSFRSGPGEQYF. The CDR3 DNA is TGTGCCAGCAGCTTCCGGTCTGGTCCTGGAGAGCAGTACTTC.

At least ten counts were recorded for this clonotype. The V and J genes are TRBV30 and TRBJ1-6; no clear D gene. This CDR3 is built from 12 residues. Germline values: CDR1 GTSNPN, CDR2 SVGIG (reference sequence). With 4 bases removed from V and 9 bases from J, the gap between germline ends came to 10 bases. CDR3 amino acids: CAWNSGTSPLHF. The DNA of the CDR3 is TGTGCCTGGAACTCTGGAACTTCACCCCTCCACTTT. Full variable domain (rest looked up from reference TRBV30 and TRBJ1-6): SQTIHQWPATLVQPVGSPLSLECTVEGTSNPNLYWYRQAAGRGLQLLFYSVGIGQISSEVPQNLSASRPQDRQFILSSKKLLLSDSGFYLCAWNSGTSPLHFGNGTRLTVT.

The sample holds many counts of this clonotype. Written as DNA, the CDR3 is TGTGCCAGCAGTCTTAATGAGCTTACAGGACAGGGCAGGGAAGCTTTCTTT. Its translation: CASSLNELTGQGREAFF. This chain joins TRBV2 and TRBJ1-1; 8 nucleotides line up with TRBD1. The CDR3 length is 17 residues. Germline CDR1 reads SNHLY; CDR2 reads FYNNEI. V dropped 5 bases and J dropped 8; count of bases not matched to a gene: 19.

The CDR3 protein is CASSLTLGEPQHF. In nucleotides, the CDR3 is TGCGCCAGCAGCTTGACTCTTGGGGAGCCCCAGCATTTT. The chain combines TRBV5-1 with TRBJ1-5, with unresolved D. Germline-derived CDR1 and CDR2 are SGHRS and YFSETQ. This CDR3 is built from 13 residues. V shed 1 base and J shed 8 bases, with 10 bases lying between them.

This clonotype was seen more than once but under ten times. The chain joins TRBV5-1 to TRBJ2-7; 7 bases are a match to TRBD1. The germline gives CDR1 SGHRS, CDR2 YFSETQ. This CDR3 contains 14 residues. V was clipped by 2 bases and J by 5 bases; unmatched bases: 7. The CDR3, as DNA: TGCGCCAGCAGCTTTGAGGGGGCGGTCGACGAGCAGTACTTC. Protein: CASSFEGAVDEQYF.

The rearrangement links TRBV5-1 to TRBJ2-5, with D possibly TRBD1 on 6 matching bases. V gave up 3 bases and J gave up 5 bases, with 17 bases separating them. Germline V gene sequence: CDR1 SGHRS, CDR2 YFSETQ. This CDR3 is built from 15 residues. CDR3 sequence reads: CASSYGTSLGETQYF. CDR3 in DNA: TGCGCCAGCAGCTACGGGACATCTCTGGGGGAGACCCAGTACTTC.

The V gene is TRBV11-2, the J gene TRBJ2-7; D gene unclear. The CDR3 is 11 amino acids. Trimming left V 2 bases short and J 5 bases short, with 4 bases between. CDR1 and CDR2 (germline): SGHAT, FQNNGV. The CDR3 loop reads CASSLIDEQYF. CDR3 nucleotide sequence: TGTGCCAGCAGCTTAATTGACGAGCAGTACTTC.

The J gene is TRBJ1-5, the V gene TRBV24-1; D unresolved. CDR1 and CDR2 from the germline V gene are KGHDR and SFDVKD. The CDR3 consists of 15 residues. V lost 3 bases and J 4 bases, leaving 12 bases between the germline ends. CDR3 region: CATSDPTSPNQPQHF. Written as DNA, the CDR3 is TGTGCCACCAGTGATCCGACCTCCCCTAATCAGCCCCAGCATTTT.

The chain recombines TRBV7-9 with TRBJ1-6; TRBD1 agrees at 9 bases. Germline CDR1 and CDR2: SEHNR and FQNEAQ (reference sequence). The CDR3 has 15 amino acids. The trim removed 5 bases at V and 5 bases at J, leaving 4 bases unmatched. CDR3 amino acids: CASSMGQGDNSPLHF. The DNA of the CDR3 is TGTGCCAGCAGCATGGGACAGGGCGATAATTCACCCCTCCACTTT.

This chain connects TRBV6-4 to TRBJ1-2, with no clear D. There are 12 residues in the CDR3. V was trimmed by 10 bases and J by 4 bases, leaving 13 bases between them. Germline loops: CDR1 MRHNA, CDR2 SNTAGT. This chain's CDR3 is CAKDWLSYGYTF. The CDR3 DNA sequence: TGTGCCAAGGACTGGTTAAGCTATGGCTACACCTTC.

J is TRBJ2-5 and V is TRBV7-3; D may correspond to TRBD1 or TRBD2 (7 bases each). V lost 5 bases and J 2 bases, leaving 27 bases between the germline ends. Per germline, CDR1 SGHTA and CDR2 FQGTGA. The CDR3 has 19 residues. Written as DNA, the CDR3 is TGTGCCAGCAGCCTACAGGGGACCCGAGGCCTAGCGGAACAAGAGACCCAGTACTTC. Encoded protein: CASSLQGTRGLAEQETQYF.

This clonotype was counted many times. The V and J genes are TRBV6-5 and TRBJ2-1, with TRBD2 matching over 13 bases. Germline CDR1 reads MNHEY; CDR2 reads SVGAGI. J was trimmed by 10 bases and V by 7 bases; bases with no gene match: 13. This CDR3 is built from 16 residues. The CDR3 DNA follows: TGTGCCAGCACCAAACTAGCGGGGGGGGCATCTGGGGAGCAGTTCTTC. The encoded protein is CASTKLAGGASGEQFF.

CDR3 bases: TGTGCCGGTCAAACCACAGGGGGCAACACTGAAGCTTTCTTT. Translation gives CAGQTTGGNTEAFF. This chain joins TRBV19 and TRBJ1-1; 9 bases line up with TRBD1. Trimming cost V 11 bases and J 2 bases; bases outside gene matches: 9. This CDR3 comprises 14 residues. The V gene's germline CDR1 is LNHDA and CDR2 SQIVND (reference sequence).

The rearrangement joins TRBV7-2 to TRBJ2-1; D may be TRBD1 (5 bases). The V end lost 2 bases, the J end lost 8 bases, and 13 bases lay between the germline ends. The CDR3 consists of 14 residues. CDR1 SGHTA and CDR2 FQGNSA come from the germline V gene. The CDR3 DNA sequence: TGTGCCAGCAGCTTATACCAGGGAAGGGATGAGCAGTTCTTC. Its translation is CASSLYQGRDEQFF.

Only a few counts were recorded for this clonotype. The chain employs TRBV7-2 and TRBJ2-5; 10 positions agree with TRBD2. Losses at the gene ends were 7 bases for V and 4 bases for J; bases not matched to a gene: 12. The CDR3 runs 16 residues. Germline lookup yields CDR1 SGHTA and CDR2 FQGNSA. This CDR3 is CASTPRLAGEGETQYF. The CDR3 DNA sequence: TGTGCCAGCACCCCGCGGCTAGCGGGGGAAGGAGAGACCCAGTACTTC.

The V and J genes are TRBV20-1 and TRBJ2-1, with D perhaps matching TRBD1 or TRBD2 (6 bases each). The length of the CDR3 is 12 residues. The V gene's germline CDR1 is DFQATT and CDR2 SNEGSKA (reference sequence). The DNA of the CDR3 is TGCAGAATCGGGGGACACGGCAATGAGCAGTTCTTC. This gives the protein CRIGGHGNEQFF.

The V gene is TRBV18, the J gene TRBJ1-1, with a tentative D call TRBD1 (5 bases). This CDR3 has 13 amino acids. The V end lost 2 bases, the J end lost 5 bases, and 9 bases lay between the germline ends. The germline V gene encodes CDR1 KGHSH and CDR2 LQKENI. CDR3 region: CASSPEKGTEAFF. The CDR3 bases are TGTGCCAGCTCACCAGAGAAGGGGACTGAAGCTTTCTTT.

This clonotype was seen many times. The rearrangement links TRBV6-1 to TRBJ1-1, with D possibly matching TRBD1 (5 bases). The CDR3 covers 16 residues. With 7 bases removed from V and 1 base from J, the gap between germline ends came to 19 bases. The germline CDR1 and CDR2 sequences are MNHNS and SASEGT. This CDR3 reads CASTRDLGTWNTEAFF. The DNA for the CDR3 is TGTGCCAGCACCCGGGACCTTGGGACTTGGAACACTGAAGCTTTCTTT.

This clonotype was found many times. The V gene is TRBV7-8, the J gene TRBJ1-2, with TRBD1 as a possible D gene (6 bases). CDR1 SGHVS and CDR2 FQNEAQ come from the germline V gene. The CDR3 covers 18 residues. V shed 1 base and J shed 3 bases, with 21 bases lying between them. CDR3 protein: CASSLGWRQDGFYYGYTF. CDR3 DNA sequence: TGTGCCAGCAGCTTAGGTTGGAGACAGGACGGTTTTTACTATGGCTACACCTTC.

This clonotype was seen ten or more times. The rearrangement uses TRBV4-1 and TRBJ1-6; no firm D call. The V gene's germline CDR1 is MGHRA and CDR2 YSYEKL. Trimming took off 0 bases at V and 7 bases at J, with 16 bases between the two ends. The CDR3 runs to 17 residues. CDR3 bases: TGCGCCAGCAGCCAAGAAGCAGGAGCCGCCCCAAATTCACCCCTCCACTTT. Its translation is CASSQEAGAAPNSPLHF.

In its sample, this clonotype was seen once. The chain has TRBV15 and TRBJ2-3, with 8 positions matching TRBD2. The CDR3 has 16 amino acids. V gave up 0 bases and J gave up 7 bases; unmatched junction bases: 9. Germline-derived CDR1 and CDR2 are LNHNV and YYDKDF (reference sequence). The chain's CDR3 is CATSREGSSGLNTQYF. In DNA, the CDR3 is TGTGCCACCAGCAGAGAGGGGTCTAGCGGGTTGAATACGCAGTATTTT.

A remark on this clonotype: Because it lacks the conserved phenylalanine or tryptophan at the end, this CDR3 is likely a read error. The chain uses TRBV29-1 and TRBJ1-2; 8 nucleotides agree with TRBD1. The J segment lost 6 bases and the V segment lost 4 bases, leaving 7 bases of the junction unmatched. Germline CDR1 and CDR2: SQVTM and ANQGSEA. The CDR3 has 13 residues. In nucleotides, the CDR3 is TGCAGCGTTGGCTGTGACAGGGGTGATGGCTACACCCTC. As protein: CSVGCDRGDGYTL.

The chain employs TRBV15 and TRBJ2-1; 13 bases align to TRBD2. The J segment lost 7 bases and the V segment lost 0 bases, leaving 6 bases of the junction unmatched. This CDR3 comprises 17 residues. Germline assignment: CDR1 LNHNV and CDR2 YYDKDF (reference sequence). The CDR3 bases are TGTGCCACCAGCAGAGATCCACCGGGACTAGCGGGGAATGAGCAGTTCTTC. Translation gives CATSRDPPGLAGNEQFF.

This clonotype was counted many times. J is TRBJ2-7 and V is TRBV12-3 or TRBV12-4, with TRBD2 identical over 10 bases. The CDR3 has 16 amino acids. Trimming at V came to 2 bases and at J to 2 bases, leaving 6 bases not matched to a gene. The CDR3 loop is CASSLIAGGATYEQYF. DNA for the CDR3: TGTGCCAGCAGTTTAATAGCGGGGGGTGCCACCTACGAGCAGTACTTC.

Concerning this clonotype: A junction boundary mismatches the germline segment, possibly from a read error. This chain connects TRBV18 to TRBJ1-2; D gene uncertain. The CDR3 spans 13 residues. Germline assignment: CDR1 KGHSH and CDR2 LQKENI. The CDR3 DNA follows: TGTGCCAACTCACCAGCGGGCGGATCCGGCTACACCTTC. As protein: CANSPAGGSGYTF.